This is a list of T cell receptor beta chains from one sample in a study of T cell changes during pregnancy in multiple sclerosis. Sequenced by immunoSEQ multiplex PCR; TCRdb stores in-frame clones only, minus some. The sample carries about 75,000 clones, around 94% recorded once. Here the sequenced sample was CD4+ T cells from peripheral blood mononuclear cells, taken after pregnancy. Source of these receptors: a female donor with multiple sclerosis, enrolled in a pregnancy study. Both conserved end residues are part of each CDR3. Fields, in order: clone size, J gene, V gene, D gene, CDR3 DNA, CDR3 protein. The D gene is left open where the match is weak. Size is stated for part of the rows, as once, few or many counts, or as a class when the clone is expanded.

abundance: NA; j_gene: TRBJ2-7; v_gene: TRBV10-1; d_gene: TRBD1; CDR3nt: TGCGCCAGCACCTCCGGGACAGGGAGCGCCTACGAGCAGTACTTC; CDR3aa: CASTSGTGSAYEQYF
abundance: NA; j_gene: TRBJ2-7; v_gene: TRBV11-2; d_gene: NA; CDR3nt: TGTGCCAGCAGCTTAGGTCAAGCGTACTACGAGCAGTACTTC; CDR3aa: CASSLGQAYYEQYF
abundance: NA; j_gene: TRBJ2-2; v_gene: TRBV7-2; d_gene: TRBD2; CDR3nt: TGTGCCAGCAGCTCCTCCCTAGCGGAGACCGGGGAGCTGTTTTTT; CDR3aa: CASSSSLAETGELFF
abundance: NA; j_gene: TRBJ1-5; v_gene: TRBV6-5; d_gene: NA; CDR3nt: TGTGCCAGCAGTGAACAGGGTAGCAATCAGCCCCAGCATTTT; CDR3aa: CASSEQGSNQPQHF
abundance: NA; j_gene: TRBJ1-1; v_gene: TRBV6-5; d_gene: TRBD1; CDR3nt: TGTGCCAGCAGGCGACAGGGATCCTTGGGCACTGAAGCTTTCTTT; CDR3aa: CASRRQGSLGTEAFF
abundance: once; j_gene: TRBJ1-2; v_gene: TRBV28; d_gene: NA; CDR3nt: TGTGCCAGCAGTCCTTCCCTCTATGGCTACACCTTC; CDR3aa: CASSPSLYGYTF
abundance: NA; j_gene: TRBJ2-2; v_gene: TRBV19; d_gene: TRBD2; CDR3nt: TGTGCCAGTACTTCCAGCGGGAGATGGACCGGGGAGCTGTTTTTT; CDR3aa: CASTSSGRWTGELFF
abundance: NA; j_gene: TRBJ1-2; v_gene: TRBV18; d_gene: TRBD1; CDR3nt: TGTGCCAGCTCATCCGGACAGGGAGGTGGTCCGTACACCTTC; CDR3aa: CASSSGQGGGPYTF
abundance: NA; j_gene: TRBJ2-2; v_gene: TRBV18; d_gene: TRBD1; CDR3nt: TGTGCCAGCTCACCTCCGGGACAGGGGGCCTTGAACACCGGGGAGCTGTTTTTT; CDR3aa: CASSPPGQGALNTGELFF
abundance: NA; j_gene: TRBJ2-7; v_gene: TRBV18; d_gene: TRBD2; CDR3nt: TGTGCCAGCTCACAAAAACACGGGGGGGAGCAGTACTTC; CDR3aa: CASSQKHGGEQYF
abundance: NA; j_gene: TRBJ1-1; v_gene: TRBV27; d_gene: NA; CDR3nt: TGTGCCAGCAGCCCGGACAGACACAACACTGAAGCTTTCTTT; CDR3aa: CASSPDRHNTEAFF
abundance: once; j_gene: TRBJ1-2; v_gene: TRBV6-6; d_gene: TRBD1; CDR3nt: TGTGCCAGCAATACGGGACAGCGGGGGGAGGGCTACACCTTC; CDR3aa: CASNTGQRGEGYTF
abundance: NA; j_gene: TRBJ2-7; v_gene: TRBV2; d_gene: NA; CDR3nt: TGTGCCAGCAGGGCCGGGACTCTCACCTACGAGCAGTACTTC; CDR3aa: CASRAGTLTYEQYF
abundance: NA; j_gene: TRBJ1-2; v_gene: TRBV5-4; d_gene: NA; CDR3nt: TGTGCCAGCAGCTTGGCTGGGGGCCTGGAGTACACCTTC; CDR3aa: CASSLAGGLEYTF
abundance: NA; j_gene: TRBJ2-5; v_gene: TRBV15; d_gene: NA; CDR3nt: TGTGCCACCAGCAGAGACAGGGCCCAAGAGACCCAGTACTTC; CDR3aa: CATSRDRAQETQYF
abundance: NA; j_gene: TRBJ2-1; v_gene: TRBV6-1; d_gene: TRBD2; CDR3nt: TGTGCCAGCAGTGTGGGGCTAGCGGGAGCCCTACAGCAGTTCTTC; CDR3aa: CASSVGLAGALQQFF
abundance: NA; j_gene: TRBJ1-4; v_gene: TRBV14; d_gene: NA; CDR3nt: TGTGCCAGCAGCAGACTTGCAACTAATGAAAAACTGTTTTTT; CDR3aa: CASSRLATNEKLFF
abundance: NA; j_gene: TRBJ2-1; v_gene: TRBV7-9; d_gene: TRBD2; CDR3nt: TGTGCCAGCAGCTGGACGCTAGCGGGAGGCGATGAGCAGTTCTTC; CDR3aa: CASSWTLAGGDEQFF
abundance: NA; j_gene: TRBJ1-2; v_gene: TRBV5-5; d_gene: NA; CDR3nt: TGTGCCAGCAGCTTGATCGCCGGGGGTGGCTATGGCTACACCTTC; CDR3aa: CASSLIAGGGYGYTF
abundance: NA; j_gene: TRBJ2-5; v_gene: TRBV7-8; d_gene: NA; CDR3nt: TGTGCCAGCAGCCCCCTTGGGGGGGCTTTCTTGGAGACCCAGTACTTC; CDR3aa: CASSPLGGAFLETQYF
abundance: NA; j_gene: TRBJ2-1; v_gene: TRBV5-1; d_gene: TRBD2; CDR3nt: TGCGCCAGCAGCTTGGATGGCGGGAGCTACAATGAGCAGTTCTTC; CDR3aa: CASSLDGGSYNEQFF
abundance: NA; j_gene: TRBJ2-1; v_gene: TRBV28; d_gene: TRBD2; CDR3nt: TGTGCCAGCAGCCGAATGGGACTAGCGGGAGGGGTTGATGATGAGCAGTTCTTC; CDR3aa: CASSRMGLAGGVDDEQFF
abundance: NA; j_gene: TRBJ1-3; v_gene: TRBV7-9; d_gene: NA; CDR3nt: TGTGCCAGCAGCTCGAACAGGGTAAACACCATATATTTT; CDR3aa: CASSSNRVNTIYF
abundance: NA; j_gene: TRBJ1-5; v_gene: TRBV7-9; d_gene: NA; CDR3nt: TGTGCCAGCAGCCCCGGGGGGAGTCAGCCCCAGCATTTT; CDR3aa: CASSPGGSQPQHF
abundance: NA; j_gene: TRBJ1-1; v_gene: TRBV4-3; d_gene: NA; CDR3nt: TGCGCCAGCAGCCAGGACCTCCGGGGAACTGAAGCTTTCTTT; CDR3aa: CASSQDLRGTEAFF
abundance: NA; j_gene: TRBJ2-1; v_gene: TRBV28; d_gene: NA; CDR3nt: TGTGCCAGCAGTTTGAGCTTGGGGGGTTACAATGAGCAGTTCTTC; CDR3aa: CASSLSLGGYNEQFF
abundance: NA; j_gene: TRBJ1-5; v_gene: TRBV6-6; d_gene: NA; CDR3nt: TGTGCCAGCAAACCGTCACGGGAAGAGAAGCCCCAGCATTTT; CDR3aa: CASKPSREEKPQHF
abundance: NA; j_gene: TRBJ2-7; v_gene: TRBV18; d_gene: TRBD2; CDR3nt: TGTGCCAGCTCAAGGACTAGCGCCAACTACGAGCAGTACTTC; CDR3aa: CASSRTSANYEQYF
abundance: once; j_gene: TRBJ2-7; v_gene: TRBV6-1; d_gene: TRBD1; CDR3nt: TGTGCCAGCAGGACGACAGGGACCTACGAGCAGTACTTC; CDR3aa: CASRTTGTYEQYF
abundance: NA; j_gene: TRBJ1-5; v_gene: TRBV19; d_gene: NA; CDR3nt: TGTGCCAGTAGTACAGACAGTAGCCGTTCGCCCCAGCATTTT; CDR3aa: CASSTDSSRSPQHF
abundance: NA; j_gene: TRBJ1-6; v_gene: TRBV6-6; d_gene: TRBD1; CDR3nt: TGTGCCAGCAGCCAGGACAGGAATTCACCCCTCCACTTT; CDR3aa: CASSQDRNSPLHF
abundance: NA; j_gene: TRBJ2-5; v_gene: TRBV15; d_gene: TRBD1; CDR3nt: TGTGCCACCAGCAGGGAAGGACAGGGGCCCCTGCGGGAGACCCAGTACTTC; CDR3aa: CATSREGQGPLRETQYF
abundance: NA; j_gene: TRBJ2-4; v_gene: TRBV10-3; d_gene: NA; CDR3nt: TGTGCCATCAGTGAGCCTCCCGAGAGCGGTGTAAACATTCAGTACTTC; CDR3aa: CAISEPPESGVNIQYF
abundance: NA; j_gene: TRBJ2-1; v_gene: TRBV28; d_gene: NA; CDR3nt: TGTGCCAGCAGTTTTTCCGGGATCTACAATGAGCAGTTCTTC; CDR3aa: CASSFSGIYNEQFF
abundance: NA; j_gene: TRBJ1-1; v_gene: TRBV7-9; d_gene: TRBD1; CDR3nt: TGTGCCAGGAAAAGGGCCTCGACAGGGTTGAACACTGAAGCTTTCTTT; CDR3aa: CARKRASTGLNTEAFF
abundance: NA; j_gene: TRBJ2-5; v_gene: TRBV20-1; d_gene: NA; CDR3nt: TGCAGTGCTAATACGGGAGAGACCCAGTACTTC; CDR3aa: CSANTGETQYF
abundance: NA; j_gene: TRBJ1-4; v_gene: TRBV27; d_gene: TRBD1; CDR3nt: TGTGCCAGCAGTTCTGCCCAGGACAGGGGGTTTTTTAATGAAAAACTGTTTTTT; CDR3aa: CASSSAQDRGFFNEKLFF
abundance: NA; j_gene: TRBJ2-1; v_gene: TRBV28; d_gene: NA; CDR3nt: TGTGCCAGCAGCCTAATACGCAATGAGCAGTTCTTC; CDR3aa: CASSLIRNEQFF
abundance: NA; j_gene: TRBJ2-7; v_gene: TRBV4-2; d_gene: NA; CDR3nt: TGTGCCAGCAGCCAAGGTAACTACGAGCAGTACTTC; CDR3aa: CASSQGNYEQYF
abundance: few; j_gene: TRBJ1-1; v_gene: TRBV6-5; d_gene: TRBD1; CDR3nt: TGTGCCAGCAGTGACAGGGGGTCCACATCCTTT; CDR3aa: CASSDRGSTSF
abundance: NA; j_gene: TRBJ2-1; v_gene: TRBV5-8; d_gene: TRBD2; CDR3nt: TGTGCCAGCAGCCTGGGACTAGGGGTCCACAATGAGCAGTTCTTC; CDR3aa: CASSLGLGVHNEQFF
abundance: once; j_gene: TRBJ2-3; v_gene: TRBV28; d_gene: NA; CDR3nt: TGTGCCAGCAGTTTGCAAATCCGGGCAGATACGCAGTATTTT; CDR3aa: CASSLQIRADTQYF
abundance: NA; j_gene: TRBJ1-3; v_gene: TRBV5-1; d_gene: TRBD1; CDR3nt: TGCGCCAGCAGCTTGGCCGGGACAGTGTACTCTGGAAACACCATATATTTT; CDR3aa: CASSLAGTVYSGNTIYF
abundance: NA; j_gene: TRBJ2-7; v_gene: TRBV29-1; d_gene: TRBD2; CDR3nt: TGCAGCGTTGACAGGGAGGGGAGCTACGAGCAGTACTTC; CDR3aa: CSVDREGSYEQYF
abundance: once; j_gene: TRBJ2-1; v_gene: TRBV2; d_gene: TRBD2; CDR3nt: TGTGCCAGCCGGGAACTAGCGGGGGCCTACAATGAGCAGTTCTTC; CDR3aa: CASRELAGAYNEQFF
abundance: once; j_gene: TRBJ2-2; v_gene: TRBV9; d_gene: NA; CDR3nt: TGTGCCAGCAGCGTAGACCCCAGGGGGAGGACCGGGGAGCTGTTTTTT; CDR3aa: CASSVDPRGRTGELFF
abundance: once; j_gene: TRBJ1-2; v_gene: TRBV6-6; d_gene: NA; CDR3nt: TGTGCCAGCACCCGAGTTAGGGGGGGCGGAGGCTACACCTTC; CDR3aa: CASTRVRGGGGYTF
abundance: once; j_gene: TRBJ2-1; v_gene: TRBV7-9; d_gene: NA; CDR3nt: TGTGCTTCTGCGACAGGTTACAATGAGCAGTTCTTC; CDR3aa: CASATGYNEQFF
abundance: NA; j_gene: TRBJ1-1; v_gene: TRBV27; d_gene: TRBD1; CDR3nt: TGTGCCAGCAGTCTAAGGAGGACAGGGGGAAACCTTCCGAACACTGAAGCTTTCTTT; CDR3aa: CASSLRRTGGNLPNTEAFF